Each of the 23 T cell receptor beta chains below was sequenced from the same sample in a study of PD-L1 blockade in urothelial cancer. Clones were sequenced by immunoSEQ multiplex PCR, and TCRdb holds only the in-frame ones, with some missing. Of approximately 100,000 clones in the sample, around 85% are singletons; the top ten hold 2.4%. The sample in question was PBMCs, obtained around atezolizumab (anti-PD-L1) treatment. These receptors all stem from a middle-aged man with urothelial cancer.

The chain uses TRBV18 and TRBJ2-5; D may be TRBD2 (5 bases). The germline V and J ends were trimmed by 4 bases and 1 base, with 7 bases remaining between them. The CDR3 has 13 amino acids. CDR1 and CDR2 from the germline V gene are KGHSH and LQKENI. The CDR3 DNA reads TGTGCCAGCTCACAACGGGGCCAAGAGACCCAGTACTTC. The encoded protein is CASSQRGQETQYF.

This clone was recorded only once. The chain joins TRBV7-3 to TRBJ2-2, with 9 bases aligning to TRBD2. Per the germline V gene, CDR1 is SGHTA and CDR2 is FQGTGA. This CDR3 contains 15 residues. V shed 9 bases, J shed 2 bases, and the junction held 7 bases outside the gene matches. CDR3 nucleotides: TGTGCCAGTAGTAAAGCGGGAGGAAACACCGGGGAGCTGTTTTTT. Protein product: CASSKAGGNTGELFF.

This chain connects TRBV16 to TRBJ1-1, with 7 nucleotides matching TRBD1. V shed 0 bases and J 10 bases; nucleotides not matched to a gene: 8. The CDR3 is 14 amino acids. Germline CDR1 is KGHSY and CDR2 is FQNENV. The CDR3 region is CASSQSGAQGGAFF. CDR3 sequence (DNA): TGTGCCAGCAGCCAATCGGGTGCGCAGGGGGGAGCTTTCTTT.

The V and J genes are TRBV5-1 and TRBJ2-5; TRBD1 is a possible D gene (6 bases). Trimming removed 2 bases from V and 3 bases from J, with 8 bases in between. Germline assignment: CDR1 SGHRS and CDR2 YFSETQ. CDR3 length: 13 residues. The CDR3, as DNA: TGCGCCAGCAGCTTCTCAGGGGAAGAGACCCAGTACTTC. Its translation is CASSFSGEETQYF. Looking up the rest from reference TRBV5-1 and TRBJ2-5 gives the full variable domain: KAGVTQTPRYLIKTRGQQVTLSCSPISGHRSVSWYQQTPGQGLQFLFEYFSETQRNKGNFPGRFSGRQFSNSRSEMNVSTLELGDSALYLCASSFSGEETQYFGPGTRLLVL.

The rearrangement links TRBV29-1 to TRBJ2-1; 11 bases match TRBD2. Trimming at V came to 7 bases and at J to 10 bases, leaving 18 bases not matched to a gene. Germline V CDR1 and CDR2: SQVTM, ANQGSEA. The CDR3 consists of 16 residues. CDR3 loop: CSADTVTSGTAREQFF. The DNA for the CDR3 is TGCAGCGCCGACACGGTGACTAGCGGGACCGCTCGGGAGCAGTTCTTC.

The DNA for the CDR3 is TGTGCCAGCAGCTCGCGAACTAGCGGGATATCAAATGAGCAGTTCTTC. Translated: CASSSRTSGISNEQFF. V gene TRBV7-8 combines with J gene TRBJ2-1, with TRBD2 matching over 10 bases. This CDR3 spans 16 amino acids. Germline assignment: CDR1 SGHVS and CDR2 FQNEAQ. V lost 4 bases and J lost 7; bases outside the gene matches: 10.

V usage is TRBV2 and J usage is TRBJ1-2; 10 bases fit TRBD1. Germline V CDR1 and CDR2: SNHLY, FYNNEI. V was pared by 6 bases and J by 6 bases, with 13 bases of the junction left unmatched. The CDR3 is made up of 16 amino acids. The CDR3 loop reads CASRFQLPTGGHGYTF. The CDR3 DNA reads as TGTGCCAGCAGATTCCAATTACCGACAGGGGGCCATGGCTACACCTTC.

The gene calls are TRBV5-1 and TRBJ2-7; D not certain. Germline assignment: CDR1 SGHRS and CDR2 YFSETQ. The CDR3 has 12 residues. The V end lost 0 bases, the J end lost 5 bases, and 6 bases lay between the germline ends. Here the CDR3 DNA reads TGCGCCAGCAGCTTGGTTGTAGACGAGCAGTACTTC. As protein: CASSLVVDEQYF.

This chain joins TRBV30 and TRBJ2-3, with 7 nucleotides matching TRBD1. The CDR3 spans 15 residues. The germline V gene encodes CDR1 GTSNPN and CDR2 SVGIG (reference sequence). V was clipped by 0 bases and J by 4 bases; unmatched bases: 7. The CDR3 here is CAWSVQGTPADTQYF. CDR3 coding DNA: TGTGCCTGGAGTGTACAGGGGACCCCAGCAGATACGCAGTATTTT.

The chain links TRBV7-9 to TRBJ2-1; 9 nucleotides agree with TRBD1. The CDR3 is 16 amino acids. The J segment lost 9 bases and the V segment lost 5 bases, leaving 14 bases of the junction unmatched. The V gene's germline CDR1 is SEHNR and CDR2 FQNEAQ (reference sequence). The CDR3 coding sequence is TGTGCCAGCAGCAAACGAACAGGGGGCGCGATTGGTGAGCAGTTCTTC. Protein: CASSKRTGGAIGEQFF.

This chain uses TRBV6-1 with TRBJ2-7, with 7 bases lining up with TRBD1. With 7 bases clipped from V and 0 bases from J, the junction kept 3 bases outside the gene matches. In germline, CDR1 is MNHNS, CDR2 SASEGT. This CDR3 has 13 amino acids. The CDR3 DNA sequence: TGTGCCAGCATGGACAGGAACTCCTACGAGCAGTACTTC. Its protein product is CASMDRNSYEQYF.

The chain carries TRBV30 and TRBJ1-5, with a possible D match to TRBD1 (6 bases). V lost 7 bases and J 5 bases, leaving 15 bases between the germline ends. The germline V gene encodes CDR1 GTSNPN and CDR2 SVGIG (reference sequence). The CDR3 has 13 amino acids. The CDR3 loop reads CASATGSDQPQHF. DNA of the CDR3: TGTGCCTCCGCCACAGGGTCCGATCAGCCCCAGCATTTT.

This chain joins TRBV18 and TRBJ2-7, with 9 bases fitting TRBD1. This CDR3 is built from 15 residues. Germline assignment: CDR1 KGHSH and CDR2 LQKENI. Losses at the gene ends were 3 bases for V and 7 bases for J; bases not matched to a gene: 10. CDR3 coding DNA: TGTGCCAGCTCACCGACCCGGGACAGGGATTGGGAGCAGTACTTC. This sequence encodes CASSPTRDRDWEQYF.

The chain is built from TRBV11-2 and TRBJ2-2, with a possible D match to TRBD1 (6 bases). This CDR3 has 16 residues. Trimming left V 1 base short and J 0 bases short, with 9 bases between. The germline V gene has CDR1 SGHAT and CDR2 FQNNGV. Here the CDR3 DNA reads TGTGCCAGCAGCTTAGTAGGGGGTTCGAACACCGGGGAGCTGTTTTTT. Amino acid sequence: CASSLVGGSNTGELFF.

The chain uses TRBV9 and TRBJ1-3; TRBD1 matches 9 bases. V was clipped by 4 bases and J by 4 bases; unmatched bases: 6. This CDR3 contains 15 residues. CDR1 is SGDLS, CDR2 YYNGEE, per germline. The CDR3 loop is CASSPAGQGGNTIYF. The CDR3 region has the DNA TGTGCCAGCAGCCCGGCCGGACAGGGGGGAAACACCATATATTTT.

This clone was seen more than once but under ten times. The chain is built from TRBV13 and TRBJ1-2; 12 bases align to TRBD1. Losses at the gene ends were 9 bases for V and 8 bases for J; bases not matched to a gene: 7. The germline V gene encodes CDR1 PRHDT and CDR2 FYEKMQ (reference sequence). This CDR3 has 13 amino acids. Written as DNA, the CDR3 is TGTGCCAGTTCGGGACAGGGGGCGACCGGCTACACCTTC. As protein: CASSGQGATGYTF.

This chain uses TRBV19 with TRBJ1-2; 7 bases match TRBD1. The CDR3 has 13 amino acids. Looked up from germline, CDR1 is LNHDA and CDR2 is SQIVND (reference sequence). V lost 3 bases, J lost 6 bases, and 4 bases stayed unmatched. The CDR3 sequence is CASSINRGDGYTF. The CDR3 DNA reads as TGTGCCAGTAGTATCAACAGGGGTGATGGCTACACCTTC.

The CDR3 DNA reads TGTGCCAGTAGTATAGCCTCGGACAGGCCGAACACTGAAGCTTTCTTT. Its protein product is CASSIASDRPNTEAFF. This chain joins TRBV19 and TRBJ1-1, with TRBD1 matching 7 bases. The V and J ends lost 1 base and 1 base, in that order; junction bases with no gene match: 6. CDR3 length: 16 residues. Germline CDR1 reads LNHDA; CDR2 reads SQIVND (reference sequence).

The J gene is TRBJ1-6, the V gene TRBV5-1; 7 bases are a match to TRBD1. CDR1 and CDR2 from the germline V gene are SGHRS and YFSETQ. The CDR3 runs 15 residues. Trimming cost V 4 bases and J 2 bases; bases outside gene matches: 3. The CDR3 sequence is CASSPTGPYNSPLHF. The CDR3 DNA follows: TGCGCCAGCAGCCCGACAGGGCCCTATAATTCACCCCTCCACTTT. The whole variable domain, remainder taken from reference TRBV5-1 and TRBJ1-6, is KAGVTQTPRYLIKTRGQQVTLSCSPISGHRSVSWYQQTPGQGLQFLFEYFSETQRNKGNFPGRFSGRQFSNSRSEMNVSTLELGDSALYLCASSPTGPYNSPLHFGNGTRLTVT.

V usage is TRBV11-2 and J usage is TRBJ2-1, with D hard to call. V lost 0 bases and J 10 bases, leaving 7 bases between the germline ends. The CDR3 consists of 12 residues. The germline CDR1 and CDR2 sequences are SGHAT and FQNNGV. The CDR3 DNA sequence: TGTGCCAGCAGCTTAGATCAATCCGAGCAGTTCTTC. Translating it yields CASSLDQSEQFF.

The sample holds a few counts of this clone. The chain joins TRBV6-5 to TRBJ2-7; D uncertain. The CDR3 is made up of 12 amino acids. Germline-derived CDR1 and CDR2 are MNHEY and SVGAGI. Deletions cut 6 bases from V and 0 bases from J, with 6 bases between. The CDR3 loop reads CASSGSSYEQYF. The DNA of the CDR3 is TGTGCCAGCAGCGGTAGCTCCTACGAGCAGTACTTC.

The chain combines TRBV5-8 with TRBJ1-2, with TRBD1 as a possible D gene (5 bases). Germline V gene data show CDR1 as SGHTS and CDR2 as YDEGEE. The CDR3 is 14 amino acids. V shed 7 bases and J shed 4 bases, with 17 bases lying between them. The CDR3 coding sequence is TGTGCCAGCTCGTTGGGCGGGGGAGGCTATGGCTACACCTTC. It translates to CASSLGGGGYGYTF. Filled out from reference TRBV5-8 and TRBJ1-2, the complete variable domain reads EAGVTQSPTHLIKTRGQQATLRCSPISGHTSVYWYQQALGLGLQFLLWYDEGEERNRGNFPPRFSGRQFPNYSSELNVNALELEDSALYLCASSLGGGGYGYTFGSGTRLTVV.

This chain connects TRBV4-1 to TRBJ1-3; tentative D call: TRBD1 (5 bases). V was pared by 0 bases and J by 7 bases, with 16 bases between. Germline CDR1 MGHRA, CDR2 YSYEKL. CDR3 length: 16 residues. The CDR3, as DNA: TGCGCCAGCAGCCAAGAAGAGACAGTTCTAGGGAACACCATATATTTT. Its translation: CASSQEETVLGNTIYF.